This T cell receptor (beta chain) was found in a study of blood T cell repertoires in COVID-19. Authors' analysis steps: Nucleated cell number was recorded as an estimate derived from reference gene primer amplification. The method was immunoSEQ multiplex PCR; TCRdb's version includes in-frame clones alone and lacks a portion of them. V, J and clone size derive from that table, while D and trimming were established from the DNA sequence. The sample yields 120,000 to 150,000 clones, about 88% seen once. Germline values: CDR1 SEHNR, CDR2 FQNEAQ (reference sequence). This CDR3 contains 16 residues. V lost 5 bases to trimming and J lost 6 bases; unmatched junction nucleotides: 11. This clone was seen a few times.

This TCR derives from a human donor in a cohort sampled during active COVID-19. Sequenced: peripheral blood. This chain connects TRBV7-9 to TRBJ1-5, with 9 bases identical to TRBD1. CDR3 sequence (DNA): TGTGCCAGCAGCCCCTCTGGACAGGGGAAGGGTCAGCCCCAGCATTTT. Protein sequence: CASSPSGQGKGQPQHF.